This passage covers 20 T cell receptor beta chains from one sample sequenced in a study of OX40 agonist ivuxolimab in advanced cancers. Profiled with immunoSEQ multiplex PCR; TCRdb holds only in-frame clones, not every one. Found here are about 57,000 clones, 83% of them singletons; the top ten hold over 3%. This specimen was CD4+ or CD8+ T cells sorted from blood, taken in a trial of the OX40 agonist ivuxolimab. These receptor sequences come from an adult with an advanced solid tumor such as melanoma, head and neck, liver or kidney cancer.

This rearrangement joins TRBV6-1 to TRBJ2-7, with TRBD1 matching over 10 bases. This CDR3 is built from 15 residues. The germline gives CDR1 MNHNS, CDR2 SASEGT. Unmatched junction bases numbered 3, after V lost 1 base and J lost 3 bases. CDR3 nucleotide sequence: TGTGCCAGCAGTGAAGGGGGACAGGGGTACTACGAGCAGTACTTC. This gives the protein CASSEGGQGYYEQYF.

The V and J genes are TRBV19 and TRBJ2-1, with 9 bases identical to TRBD1. The CDR3 loop spans 14 amino acids. Germline CDR1 reads LNHDA; CDR2 reads SQIVND (reference sequence). After removal of 6 bases from V and 4 bases from J, the junction contained 4 bases not matched to a gene. The DNA of the CDR3 is TGTGCCAGTAGACAACAGGGGGCGTACAATGAGCAGTTCTTC. This codes for CASRQQGAYNEQFF.

The V and J genes are TRBV29-1 and TRBJ2-5, with 7 bases that match TRBD2. Per germline, CDR1 SQVTM and CDR2 ANQGSEA. The CDR3 is 11 residues long. V gave up 4 bases and J gave up 6 bases; unmatched junction bases: 2. The DNA for the CDR3 is TGCAGCGTTGCAGCGGGAAAGACCCAGTACTTC. Its translation: CSVAAGKTQYF.

V is TRBV7-6 and J is TRBJ2-3, with 9 nucleotides matching TRBD2. V was pared by 2 bases and J by 1 base, with 4 bases of the junction left unmatched. The germline V gene encodes CDR1 SGHVS and CDR2 FNYEAQ. CDR3 length equals 16 residues. Here the CDR3 reads CASSLLSGRRTDTQYF. DNA of the CDR3: TGTGCCAGCAGCTTACTGAGCGGGAGGCGCACAGATACGCAGTATTTT. Supplemented by reference TRBV7-6 and TRBJ2-3, the full variable domain reads GAGVSQSPRYKVTKRGQDVALRCDPISGHVSLYWYRQALGQGPEFLTYFNYEAQQDKSGLPNDRFSAERPEGSISTLTIQRTEQRDSAMYRCASSLLSGRRTDTQYFGPGTRLTVL.

The genes are TRBV18 and TRBJ2-1; 9 bases align to TRBD1. CDR1 and CDR2 from the germline V gene are KGHSH and LQKENI. There are 14 residues in the CDR3. Trimming cost V 3 bases and J 4 bases; bases outside gene matches: 1. CDR3 nucleotides: TGTGCCAGCTCACCGGGACAGGGTTACAATGAGCAGTTCTTC. It yields the protein CASSPGQGYNEQFF.

The J gene is TRBJ2-2, the V gene TRBV10-3; D remains ambiguous. Germline V gives CDR1 ENHRY, CDR2 SYGVKD. V gave up 6 bases and J gave up 5 bases, with 4 bases separating them. This CDR3 comprises 11 residues. DNA for the CDR3: TGTGCCATCAGGGGAACCGGGGAGCTGTTTTTT. It is translated as CAIRGTGELFF.

The rearrangement joins TRBV6-6 to TRBJ2-1; TRBD2 aligns across 7 bases. Per germline, CDR1 MNHNY and CDR2 SVGAGI (reference sequence). The CDR3 runs to 12 residues. The junction had 8 bases not matched to a gene; V was cut back by 11 bases and J by 7 bases. The CDR3 sequence is CAGGERRNEQFF. For the CDR3, the DNA is TGTGCCGGGGGGGAGCGCCGGAATGAGCAGTTCTTC.

The J gene is TRBJ2-1, the V gene TRBV19; possibly TRBD2 for D (6 bases). The CDR3 loop spans 14 amino acids. Germline assignment: CDR1 LNHDA and CDR2 SQIVND (reference sequence). Trimming stripped 6 bases from V and 5 bases from J, with 14 bases between. The CDR3 bases are TGTGCCAGTAGCCGGGAGTTGGGCGACAATGAGCAGTTCTTC. Protein sequence: CASSRELGDNEQFF.

The chain carries TRBV28 and TRBJ2-2; D is possibly TRBD1 (6 bases). Germline CDR1 MDHEN, CDR2 SYDVKM. This CDR3 is built from 15 residues. Trimming shortened V by 2 bases and J by 4 bases, and 11 bases separated the two germline ends. The CDR3 DNA reads TGTGCCAGCAGTTTAGGGGGCATACGCACCGGGGAGCTGTTTTTT. Translated: CASSLGGIRTGELFF.

The chain couples TRBV6-1 to TRBJ1-1; no clear D gene. V lost 2 bases to trimming and J lost 1 base, with 5 bases between them. There are 13 residues in the CDR3. CDR1 is MNHNS and CDR2 is SASEGT in the germline V gene. The CDR3 spells CASSETRNTEAFF. CDR3 nucleotide sequence: TGTGCCAGCAGTGAAACCAGGAACACTGAAGCTTTCTTT.

Here the CDR3 DNA reads TGTGCCAGCAGCATACGGACAGGGTCAGATACGCAGTATTTT. This encodes CASSIRTGSDTQYF. V and J are TRBV7-9 and TRBJ2-3; 8 bases are a match to TRBD1. V lost 5 bases to trimming and J lost 4 bases; unmatched junction nucleotides: 5. CDR3 length: 14 residues. Germline values: CDR1 SEHNR, CDR2 FQNEAQ (reference sequence).

The rearrangement joins TRBV6-5 to TRBJ1-1; possibly TRBD1 for D (5 bases). This CDR3 has 14 residues. Trimming shortened V by 6 bases and J by 1 base, and 12 bases separated the two germline ends. In germline, CDR1 is MNHEY, CDR2 SVGAGI. CDR3 in amino acids: CASRRDGSNTEAFF. The CDR3 nucleotides read TGTGCCAGCAGGAGGGACGGATCGAACACTGAAGCTTTCTTT.

V usage is TRBV28 and J usage is TRBJ1-5; TRBD1 might be the D (5 bases). CDR1 is MDHEN and CDR2 is SYDVKM in the germline V gene. This CDR3 spans 14 amino acids. V was clipped by 8 bases and J by 1 base, with 12 bases between them. CDR3 residues: CASCRDWSNQPQHF. The CDR3, as DNA: TGTGCCAGCTGCAGGGATTGGAGCAATCAGCCCCAGCATTTT.

The genes are TRBV30 and TRBJ2-5, with no clear D. The germline gives CDR1 GTSNPN, CDR2 SVGIG (reference sequence). V was pared by 8 bases and J by 1 base, with 17 bases between. CDR3 size: 14 residues. The CDR3 nucleotides read TGTGCCGGGTCCCAACGGGCTATCCAAGAGACCCAGTACTTC. Residues: CAGSQRAIQETQYF. Together with reference TRBV30 and TRBJ2-5, the CDR3 gives the full variable domain: SQTIHQWPATLVQPVGSPLSLECTVEGTSNPNLYWYRQAAGRGLQLLFYSVGIGQISSEVPQNLSASRPQDRQFILSSKKLLLSDSGFYLCAGSQRAIQETQYFGPGTRLLVL.

The chain couples TRBV19 to TRBJ2-7; TRBD2 matches at 9 bases. V gave up 7 bases and J gave up 2 bases; unmatched junction bases: 9. Germline V gene sequence: CDR1 LNHDA, CDR2 SQIVND (reference sequence). The CDR3 has 15 amino acids. DNA of the CDR3: TGTGCCAGTAACGATCCGGGACTAGCACCCTACGAGCAGTACTTC. This sequence encodes CASNDPGLAPYEQYF. Drawing the rest from reference TRBV19 and TRBJ2-7, the complete variable domain is DGGITQSPKYLFRKEGQNVTLSCEQNLNHDAMYWYRQDPGQGLRLIYYSQIVNDFQKGDIAEGYSVSREKKESFPLTVTSAQKNPTAFYLCASNDPGLAPYEQYFGPGTRLTVT.

The rearrangement joins TRBV10-3 to TRBJ2-1, with 7 bases aligning to TRBD2. With 2 bases clipped from V and 0 bases from J, the junction kept 4 bases outside the gene matches. This CDR3 contains 16 residues. From germline, CDR1 is ENHRY and CDR2 SYGVKD. CDR3 sequence (DNA): TGTGCCATCAGTGAGGCTAGCGGCCCCTCCTACAATGAGCAGTTCTTC. Translating gives CAISEASGPSYNEQFF.

V and J are TRBV11-2 and TRBJ1-4, with D hard to call. With 4 bases removed from V and 7 bases from J, the gap between germline ends came to 10 bases. Germline CDR1 SGHAT, CDR2 FQNNGV. The CDR3 length is 13 residues. As DNA, the CDR3 is TGTGCCAGCAGCTGGTCGAAAGGTGAAAAACTGTTTTTT. Translating it yields CASSWSKGEKLFF.

As to this clone: This sample includes further DNA sequences coding for the same CDR3. The chain couples TRBV6-1 to TRBJ1-2, with D perhaps matching TRBD1 (5 bases). V was pared by 6 bases and J by 5 bases, with 22 bases between. The CDR3 consists of 16 residues. Germline CDR1 is MNHNS and CDR2 is SASEGT. CDR3 in amino acids: CASSELVGVPLYGYTF. CDR3 nucleotides: TGTGCCAGCAGCGAACTTGTGGGGGTACCCCTATATGGCTACACCTTC.

The V and J genes are TRBV27 and TRBJ1-1; a possible D gene is TRBD1 (6 bases). Trimming shortened V by 6 bases and J by 1 base, and 15 bases separated the two germline ends. The germline gives CDR1 MNHEY, CDR2 SMNVEV (reference sequence). CDR3 length: 15 residues. The CDR3 nucleotides are TGTGCCAGCAGCTACTCAGGGGTGGCGAACACTGAAGCTTTCTTT. Protein: CASSYSGVANTEAFF.

This chain's CDR3 is CATSRDRYEQYF. In DNA form, the CDR3 reads TGTGCCACCAGCAGAGATAGGTACGAGCAGTACTTC. The chain couples TRBV15 to TRBJ2-7; D is unresolved. Trimming took off 0 bases at V and 4 bases at J, with 4 bases between the two ends. Germline loops: CDR1 LNHNV, CDR2 YYDKDF (reference sequence). This CDR3 is built from 12 residues.